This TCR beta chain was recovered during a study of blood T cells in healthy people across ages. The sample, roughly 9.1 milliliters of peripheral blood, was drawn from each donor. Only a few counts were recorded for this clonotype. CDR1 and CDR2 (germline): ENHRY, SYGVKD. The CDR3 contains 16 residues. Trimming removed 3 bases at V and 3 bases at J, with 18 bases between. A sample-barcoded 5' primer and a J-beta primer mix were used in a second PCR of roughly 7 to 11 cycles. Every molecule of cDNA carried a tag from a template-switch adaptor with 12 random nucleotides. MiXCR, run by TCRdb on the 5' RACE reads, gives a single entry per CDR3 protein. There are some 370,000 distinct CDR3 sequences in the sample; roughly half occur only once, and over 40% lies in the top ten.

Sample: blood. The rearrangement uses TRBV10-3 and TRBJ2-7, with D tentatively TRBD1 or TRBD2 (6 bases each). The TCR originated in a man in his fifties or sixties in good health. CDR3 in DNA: TGTGCCATCAGTGAATCCGACAGGAGGGCCAACTACGAGCAGTACTTC. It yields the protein CAISESDRRANYEQYF.